This paragraph reports one TCR beta chain. Its antigen is unidentified. This sample was included in a study of CD8+ T cells in alopecia areata. Notes on the study in general: Whereas mice showed it more clearly, TCR sharing across patients was murkier, possibly because of HLA. Lesional scalp displayed greater clonality than normal scalp, most notably in alopecia totalis/universalis.

RNA extraction was followed by reverse transcription into cDNA, which acted as the sequencing template. Sequenced by immunoSEQ multiplex PCR; TCRdb stores in-frame clones only, minus some. Altogether under 150,000 clones are present, less than 65% being singletons, with the ten largest covering 36%. CDR1 is SEHNR and CDR2 is FQNEAQ in the germline V gene (reference sequence). This CDR3 spans 12 amino acids. With 5 bases removed from V and 7 bases from J, the gap between germline ends came to 9 bases. This chain links TRBV7-9 with TRBJ2-1; the D gene is possibly TRBD2 (6 bases). The clonotype originates from a human donor in good health. The specimen sequenced was CD8+ T cells sorted from blood. The CDR3 protein is CASSRGVNEQFF. The CDR3 bases are TGTGCCAGCAGCCGCGGGGTTAATGAGCAGTTCTTC.